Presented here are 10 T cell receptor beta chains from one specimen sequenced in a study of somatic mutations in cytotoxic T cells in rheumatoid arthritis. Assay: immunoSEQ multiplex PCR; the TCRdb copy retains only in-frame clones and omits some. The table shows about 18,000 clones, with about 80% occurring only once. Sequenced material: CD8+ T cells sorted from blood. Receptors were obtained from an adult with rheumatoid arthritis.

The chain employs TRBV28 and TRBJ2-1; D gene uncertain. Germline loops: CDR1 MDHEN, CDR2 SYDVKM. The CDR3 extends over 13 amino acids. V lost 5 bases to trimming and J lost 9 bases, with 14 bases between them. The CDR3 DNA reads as TGTGCCAGCAGTGTGCAAATTGGCATTGAGCAGTTCTTC. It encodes CASSVQIGIEQFF.

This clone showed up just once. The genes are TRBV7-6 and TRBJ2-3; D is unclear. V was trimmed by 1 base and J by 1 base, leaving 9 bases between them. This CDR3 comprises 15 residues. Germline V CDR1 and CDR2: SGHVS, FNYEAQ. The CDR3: CASSLGPARTDTQYF. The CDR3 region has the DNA TGTGCCAGCAGCTTAGGTCCGGCCCGCACAGATACGCAGTATTTT.

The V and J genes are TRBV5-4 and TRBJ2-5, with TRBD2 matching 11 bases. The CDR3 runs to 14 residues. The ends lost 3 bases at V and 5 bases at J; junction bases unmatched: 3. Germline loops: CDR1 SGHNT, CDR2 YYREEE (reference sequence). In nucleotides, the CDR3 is TGTGCCAGCAGCTCTAGCGGGGGGCTGGAGACCCAGTACTTC. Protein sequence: CASSSSGGLETQYF.

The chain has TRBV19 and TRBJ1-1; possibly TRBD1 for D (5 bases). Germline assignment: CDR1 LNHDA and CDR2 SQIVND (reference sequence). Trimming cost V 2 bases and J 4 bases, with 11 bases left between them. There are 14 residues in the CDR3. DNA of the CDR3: TGTGCCAGTAGTATATGGGGGGTCAGCACTGAAGCTTTCTTT. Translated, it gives CASSIWGVSTEAFF. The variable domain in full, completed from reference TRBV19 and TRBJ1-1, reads DGGITQSPKYLFRKEGQNVTLSCEQNLNHDAMYWYRQDPGQGLRLIYYSQIVNDFQKGDIAEGYSVSREKKESFPLTVTSAQKNPTAFYLCASSIWGVSTEAFFGQGTRLTVV.

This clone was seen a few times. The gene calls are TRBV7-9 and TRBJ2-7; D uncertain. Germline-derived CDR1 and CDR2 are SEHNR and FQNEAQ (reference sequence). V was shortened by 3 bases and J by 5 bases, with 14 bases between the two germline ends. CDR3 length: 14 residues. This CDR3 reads CASSFEDLRNEQYF. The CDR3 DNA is TGTGCCAGCAGCTTTGAGGATTTGAGGAACGAGCAGTACTTC.

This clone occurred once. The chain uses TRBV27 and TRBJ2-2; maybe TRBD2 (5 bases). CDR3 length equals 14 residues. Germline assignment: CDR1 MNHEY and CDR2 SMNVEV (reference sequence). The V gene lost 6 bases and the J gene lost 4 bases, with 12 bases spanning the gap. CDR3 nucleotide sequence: TGTGCCAGCAGACTCGGACTGTTCACCGGGGAGCTGTTTTTT. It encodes CASRLGLFTGELFF.

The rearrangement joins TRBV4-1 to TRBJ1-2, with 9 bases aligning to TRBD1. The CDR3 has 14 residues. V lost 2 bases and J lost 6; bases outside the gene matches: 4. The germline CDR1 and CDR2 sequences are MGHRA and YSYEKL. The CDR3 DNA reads TGCGCCAGCAGCCAAACGACAGGGGGTAATGGCTACACCTTC. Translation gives CASSQTTGGNGYTF.

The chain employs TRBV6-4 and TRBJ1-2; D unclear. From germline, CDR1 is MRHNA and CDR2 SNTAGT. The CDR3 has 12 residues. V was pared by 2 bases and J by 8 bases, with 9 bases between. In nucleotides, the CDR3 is TGTGCCAGCAGTGACAGGGTCGGAGGCTACACCTTC. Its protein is CASSDRVGGYTF.

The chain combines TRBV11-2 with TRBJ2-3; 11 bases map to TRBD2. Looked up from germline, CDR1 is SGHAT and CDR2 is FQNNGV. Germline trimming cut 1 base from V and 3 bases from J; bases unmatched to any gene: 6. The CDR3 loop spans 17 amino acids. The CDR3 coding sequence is TGTGCCAGCAGCTTAGGTAGCGGGAGGGCCGTGACAGATACGCAGTATTTT. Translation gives CASSLGSGRAVTDTQYF.

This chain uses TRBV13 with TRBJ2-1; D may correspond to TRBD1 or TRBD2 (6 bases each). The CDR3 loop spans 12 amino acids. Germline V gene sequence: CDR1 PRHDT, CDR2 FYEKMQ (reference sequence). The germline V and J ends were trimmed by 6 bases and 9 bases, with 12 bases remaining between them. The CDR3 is CASRGGSTEQFF. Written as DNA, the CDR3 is TGTGCCAGCAGAGGGGGGAGTACTGAGCAGTTCTTC.